The text below deals with one T cell receptor beta chain. The sample comes from a study of blood T cells in healthy people across ages. A second roughly 6 to 12 cycle PCR used barcoded and J-beta primers. Unique molecular identifiers of 12 random nucleotides labeled each cDNA. Using its own MiXCR run on the 5' RACE reads, TCRdb lists one record per CDR3 protein. The data contain 650,000 to 800,000 distinct CDR3 sequences, roughly half of them singletons. The germline V and J ends were trimmed by 11 bases and 1 base, with 20 bases remaining between them. Germline CDR1 and CDR2: MNHEY and SMNVEV (reference sequence). The CDR3 totals 15 residues.

J is TRBJ1-1 and V is TRBV27; D is undetermined. The source material was blood. This sequence was found in a woman of 80 years or more in good health. The CDR3 coding sequence is TGTGCCCGCACCCCTGCCCTGGAGTGGAACACTGAAGCTTTCTTT. Encoded protein: CARTPALEWNTEAFF.